This TCR beta chain was retrieved from a study of post-analysis software for immune sequencing data. Study-wide background: The patients showed relapsing-remitting, secondary progressive and progressive-relapsing multiple sclerosis courses.

Sequencing libraries made from TCR beta cDNA carried unique molecular identifiers. When about 0.9 to 11 million T cells were used, they gave hundreds of thousands of cDNA molecules. TCRdb re-called the PCR reads through MiXCR, storing one row per CDR3 protein. The sample yields about 460,000 distinct CDR3 sequences, roughly 45% seen once. This clonotype was seen a handful of times. Its antigen is currently unknown. Study findings and constraints: Controls showed significantly higher normalized Chao1 diversity than did multiple sclerosis patients.

The specimen sequenced was blood. The source of this sequence is a girl under 18 with multiple sclerosis.

This CDR3 is CASSINADKVQYF. The CDR3 DNA reads TGTGCCAGCAGCATAAATGCGGACAAGGTTCAGTACTTC. V usage is TRBV7-2 and J usage is TRBJ2-5, with D perhaps matching TRBD1 (5 bases). V lost 5 bases and J lost 11, with 18 bases in between. The CDR3 extends over 13 amino acids. Per germline, CDR1 SGHTA and CDR2 FQGNSA.